A single sample is the source of the 29 T cell receptor beta chains below, sequenced in a study of blood T cell repertoires in COVID-19. Repertoires were generated with immunoSEQ multiplex PCR, while TCRdb's copy carries only in-frame clones and drops some. Among roughly 290,000 clones listed, 70% to 90% were seen once. The sequencing input was PBMCs or T cells enriched from blood (not recorded which). The receptors come from a woman between 40 and 55 years old who had recovered from COVID-19.

This chain uses TRBV28 with TRBJ1-3; the D is unclear. V lost 4 bases to trimming and J lost 3 bases, with 7 bases between them. Germline assignment: CDR1 MDHEN and CDR2 SYDVKM. The CDR3 totals 13 residues. CDR3 protein: CASSSYIGNTIYF. The CDR3 region has the DNA TGTGCCAGCAGTTCCTATATTGGAAACACCATATATTTT.

This clone was observed once. The V gene is TRBV7-9, the J gene TRBJ2-7; 9 bases are a match to TRBD1. The trim removed 2 bases at V and 3 bases at J, leaving 5 bases unmatched. CDR3 length equals 15 residues. Per germline, CDR1 SEHNR and CDR2 FQNEAQ (reference sequence). CDR3 DNA: TGTGCCAGCAGCTTATTGGGGGACAGGGACTACGAGCAGTACTTC. Its protein is CASSLLGDRDYEQYF.

The V gene is TRBV28, the J gene TRBJ2-1; 7 positions agree with TRBD1. The CDR3 is made up of 12 amino acids. CDR1 MDHEN and CDR2 SYDVKM come from the germline V gene. J was trimmed by 12 bases and V by 5 bases; bases with no gene match: 7. CDR3 coding DNA: TGTGCCAGCAGTATAAGACAGGGTGGGCAGTTCTTC. It yields the protein CASSIRQGGQFF.

As to this clone: The DNA is left out, because the CDR3 cannot be placed on it with certainty; the CDR3 is given as TCRdb lists it. V is TRBV28 and J is TRBJ1-6. The CDR3 is 15 residues long, ends included. Per germline, CDR1 MDHEN and CDR2 SYDVKM. The CDR3 sequence: CASSLRAGNNSPLHF.

With regard to this clone: Additional DNA sequences in this sample encode the identical CDR3. The J gene is TRBJ2-5, the V gene TRBV2; no definite D call. The germline V and J ends were trimmed by 6 bases and 5 bases, with 7 bases remaining between them. The CDR3 consists of 11 residues. CDR1 is SNHLY and CDR2 is FYNNEI in the germline V gene. CDR3: CASSLRETQYF. As DNA, the CDR3 is TGTGCCAGCAGCCTGAGGGAGACCCAGTACTTC.

This chain joins TRBV7-2 and TRBJ2-3, with D tentatively TRBD1 (6 bases). Germline loops: CDR1 SGHTA, CDR2 FQGNSA. The CDR3 has 15 amino acids. Between the trimmed V and J ends, which lost 5 bases and 5 bases, there was a span of 17 bases. The CDR3 region has the DNA TGTGCCAGCAGCCCCGGCGGTAGGGGGATAGATACGCAGTATTTT. This translates into CASSPGGRGIDTQYF.

This chain links TRBV5-1 with TRBJ2-3; TRBD2 matches 9 bases. V dropped 3 bases and J dropped 3; count of bases not matched to a gene: 8. CDR1 is SGHRS and CDR2 is YFSETQ in the germline V gene. The CDR3 totals 16 residues. CDR3 nucleotide sequence: TGCGCCAGCAGCTCATTGACTAGCGGATTAACAGATACGCAGTATTTT. It specifies CASSSLTSGLTDTQYF.

This clone showed up just once. The V call is TRBV3-1 (or the pseudogene TRBV3-2), the J call TRBJ2-2, with 7 bases identical to TRBD1. V was clipped by 2 bases and J by 4 bases; unmatched bases: 7. Germline CDR1 reads LGHDT; CDR2 reads YNNKEL (reference sequence). This CDR3 region has 16 residues. CDR3 sequence reads: CASSQSHRQGTGELFF. In nucleotides, the CDR3 is TGTGCCAGCAGCCAAAGTCACCGACAGGGCACCGGGGAGCTGTTTTTT.

Comment on this clone: Other DNA sequences of this sample code for an identical CDR3. The chain combines TRBV3-1 (or the pseudogene TRBV3-2) with TRBJ2-2; D unresolved. The V gene lost 6 bases and the J gene lost 4 bases, with 6 bases spanning the gap. Germline V gene lookup returns CDR1 LGHDT and CDR2 YNNKEL (reference sequence). The CDR3 runs 12 residues. The CDR3 region has the DNA TGTGCCAGCAGTCGAGGCACCGGGGAGCTGTTTTTT. Its translation is CASSRGTGELFF.

This chain connects TRBV29-1 to TRBJ1-5; D remains unclear. Germline V gives CDR1 SQVTM, CDR2 ANQGSEA. Trimming removed 6 bases from V and 4 bases from J, with 10 bases in between. CDR3 length equals 12 residues. The chain's CDR3 is CSVIWSNQPQHF. DNA of the CDR3: TGCAGCGTGATTTGGAGTAATCAGCCCCAGCATTTT. Based on the CDR3 plus reference TRBV29-1 and TRBJ1-5, the full variable domain is SAVISQKPSRDICQRGTSLTIQCQVDSQVTMMFWYRQQPGQSLTLIATANQGSEATYESGFVIDKFPISRPNLTFSTLTVSNMSPEDSSIYLCSVIWSNQPQHFGDGTRLSIL.

This clone was recorded only once. V gene TRBV2 combines with J gene TRBJ1-4; possibly TRBD1 for D (5 bases). The CDR3 extends over 14 amino acids. The germline gives CDR1 SNHLY, CDR2 FYNNEI. Trimming pared 5 bases from V and 6 bases from J, leaving 13 bases between. The CDR3 DNA reads TGTGCCAGCAGTCGGGACTTACGGTATGAAAAACTGTTTTTT. Protein: CASSRDLRYEKLFF.

This clone was seen a single time. This rearrangement joins TRBV6-1 to TRBJ1-1; a weak D match, TRBD1 (5 bases). The CDR3 contains 15 residues. The germline V gene has CDR1 MNHNS and CDR2 SASEGT. The V gene lost 0 bases and the J gene lost 3 bases, with 11 bases spanning the gap. Here the CDR3 DNA reads TGTGCCAGCAGTGAAGCGGTAAGGGGCTACACTGAAGCTTTCTTT. Encoded protein: CASSEAVRGYTEAFF.

CDR3 bases: TGTGCCTGGAGTCAAGGAGCGGGTACCCCCTACGAGCAGTACTTC. This translates into CAWSQGAGTPYEQYF. This rearrangement joins TRBV30 to TRBJ2-7; perhaps TRBD2 as D (6 bases). V was shortened by 2 bases and J by 2 bases, with 16 bases between the two germline ends. The CDR3 is 15 residues long. Germline V gene sequence: CDR1 GTSNPN, CDR2 SVGIG (reference sequence).

This chain uses TRBV28 with TRBJ1-2; no reliable D call. The CDR3 loop spans 11 amino acids. Germline CDR1 and CDR2: MDHEN and SYDVKM. The V gene lost 8 bases and the J gene lost 3 bases, with 7 bases spanning the gap. This CDR3 reads CASGLYYGYTF. The CDR3, as DNA: TGTGCCAGCGGACTCTACTATGGCTACACCTTC.

The rearrangement uses TRBV4-1 and TRBJ2-1, with TRBD2 matching 9 bases. This CDR3 has 14 residues. Germline V gene lookup returns CDR1 MGHRA and CDR2 YSYEKL. The V segment lost 8 bases and the J segment 6 bases; nucleotides outside the gene matches: 8. CDR3 protein: CASGGEREVNEQFF. Here the CDR3 DNA reads TGCGCCAGCGGCGGGGAGCGGGAGGTCAATGAGCAGTTCTTC.

V and J are TRBV14 and TRBJ1-4; 8 bases map to TRBD1. In germline, CDR1 is SGHDN, CDR2 FVKESK. The CDR3 loop spans 17 amino acids. After removal of 1 base from V and 5 bases from J, the junction contained 9 bases not matched to a gene. This CDR3 is CASSQGPGDRRNEKLFF. As DNA, the CDR3 is TGTGCCAGCAGCCAAGGACCAGGGGACAGGAGAAATGAAAAACTGTTTTTT.

The chain combines TRBV28 with TRBJ2-1; TRBD2 agrees at 10 bases. The ends lost 3 bases at V and 2 bases at J; junction bases unmatched: 10. The CDR3 extends over 18 amino acids. Germline CDR1 reads MDHEN; CDR2 reads SYDVKM. CDR3: CASSFPSGSSRAYNEQFF. Here the CDR3 DNA reads TGTGCCAGCAGTTTTCCTAGCGGGAGCAGTAGGGCCTACAATGAGCAGTTCTTC.

The V call is TRBV19, the J call TRBJ1-1; D is undetermined. V was trimmed by 1 base and J by 7 bases, leaving 7 bases between them. In germline, CDR1 is LNHDA, CDR2 SQIVND (reference sequence). The CDR3 is 12 amino acids. The CDR3 sequence is CASSIGQGEAFF. Here the CDR3 DNA reads TGTGCCAGTAGTATAGGACAAGGTGAAGCTTTCTTT.

This chain joins TRBV4-2 and TRBJ2-7; 11 bases fit TRBD2. V shed 2 bases and J 2 bases; nucleotides not matched to a gene: 11. This CDR3 has 18 residues. The germline V gene encodes CDR1 LGHNA and CDR2 YNFKEQ. CDR3 loop: CASSQLTSGIVPTYEQYF. The CDR3 DNA follows: TGTGCCAGCAGCCAACTGACTAGCGGGATAGTTCCCACCTACGAGCAGTACTTC.

The chain joins TRBV6-5 to TRBJ1-2, with TRBD1 matching 7 bases. V was pared by 4 bases and J by 1 base, with 3 bases of the junction left unmatched. Germline V gene sequence: CDR1 MNHEY, CDR2 SVGAGI. This CDR3 spans 14 amino acids. The chain's CDR3 is CASSLDRDNYGYTF. The CDR3 DNA reads TGTGCCAGCAGTTTAGACAGGGATAACTATGGCTACACCTTC.

Of note for this clone: Other nucleotide sequences from this sample produce the same CDR3. CDR3 in amino acids: CASSPPGGTQYF. CDR3 DNA sequence: TGTGCCAGCAGCCCCCCGGGGGGGACGCAGTATTTT. The chain has TRBV3-1 (or the pseudogene TRBV3-2) and TRBJ2-3; TRBD2 matches 8 bases. The CDR3 contains 12 residues. V was clipped by 4 bases and J by 9 bases; unmatched bases: 3. Germline V lookup: CDR1 LGHDT, CDR2 YNNKEL (reference sequence).

The chain combines TRBV6-5 with TRBJ2-7; 7 bases line up with TRBD1. Germline CDR1 and CDR2: MNHEY and SVGAGI. V shed 0 bases and J 4 bases; nucleotides not matched to a gene: 6. This CDR3 has 15 amino acids. CDR3 in DNA: TGTGCCAGCAGTTACTCGGGCAGGGGGAAGTACGAGCAGTACTTC. Residues: CASSYSGRGKYEQYF.

This clone was observed a handful of times. This sequence joins TRBV6-5 and TRBJ1-5; D is possibly TRBD1 (6 bases). This CDR3 has 15 residues. V lost 4 bases, J lost 4 bases, and 14 bases lay in between. The germline V gene encodes CDR1 MNHEY and CDR2 SVGAGI. The CDR3 sequence is CASSSMGAGNQPQHF. CDR3 bases: TGTGCCAGCAGTTCTATGGGGGCCGGAAATCAGCCCCAGCATTTT.

The chain employs TRBV12-3 or TRBV12-4 and TRBJ2-2, with no clear D. Trimming shortened V by 2 bases and J by 2 bases, and 3 bases separated the two germline ends. CDR3 size: 13 residues. The CDR3 protein is CASSLLNTGELFF. In DNA, the CDR3 is TGTGCCAGCAGTTTATTAAACACCGGGGAGCTGTTTTTT.

The rearrangement joins TRBV11-2 to TRBJ2-3, with 10 bases matching TRBD2. The CDR3 loop spans 16 amino acids. Germline values: CDR1 SGHAT, CDR2 FQNNGV. The ends lost 1 base at V and 5 bases at J; junction bases unmatched: 6. This chain's CDR3 is CASSLGPAGGRDTQYF. CDR3 nucleotides: TGTGCCAGCAGCTTAGGTCCAGCGGGAGGGCGAGATACGCAGTATTTT.

Comment on this clone: Other nucleotide sequences from this sample produce the same CDR3. The V gene is TRBV6-1, the J gene TRBJ1-2, with D tentatively TRBD1 (5 bases). V was cut by 1 base and J by 2 bases, with 8 bases left in between. This CDR3 is built from 14 residues. Germline lookup yields CDR1 MNHNS and CDR2 SASEGT. In nucleotides, the CDR3 is TGTGCCAGCAGTGAAGGGACAACGAACTATGGCTACACCTTC. Its protein is CASSEGTTNYGYTF.

The chain has TRBV6-1 and TRBJ2-4; D unclear. Germline CDR1 MNHNS, CDR2 SASEGT. CDR3 size: 14 residues. Between the trimmed V and J ends, which lost 2 bases and 5 bases, there was a span of 10 bases. The CDR3 reads CASSEIGGENIQYF. CDR3 in DNA: TGTGCCAGCAGTGAAATAGGCGGAGAAAACATTCAGTACTTC.

This chain connects TRBV4-1 to TRBJ2-7, with D possibly TRBD2 on 8 matching bases. The length of the CDR3 is 16 residues. The germline gives CDR1 MGHRA, CDR2 YSYEKL. V was cut by 4 bases and J by 5 bases, with 21 bases left in between. CDR3 nucleotides: TGCGCCAGCAGCCCAAGGGGGCCCGCGGGGGGACACGAGCAGTACTTC. It translates to CASSPRGPAGGHEQYF.

CDR3 sequence (DNA): TGTGCCAGCAGGCCTCACAGGCAAAACCACTACAATGAGCAGTTCTTC. It specifies CASRPHRQNHYNEQFF. This sequence joins TRBV7-2 and TRBJ2-1, with D possibly matching TRBD1 (5 bases). Trimming shortened V by 6 bases and J by 3 bases, and 18 bases separated the two germline ends. There are 16 residues in the CDR3. The germline CDR1 and CDR2 sequences are SGHTA and FQGNSA.